This is a list of T cell receptor beta chains from one sample in a study of blood T cell dynamics during melanoma immunotherapy. Measured with immunoSEQ multiplex PCR; TCRdb has only the in-frame clones, and not every one. This table has around 10,000 clones, 84% appearing once. The sequences come from blood, collected from a patient treated with checkpoint blockade. The receptors derive from a human donor with melanoma. Each CDR3 is given with its conserved first and last residue.

CASRAGTGGSYGYTF,TRBJ1-2,TRBV5-1
CASSVGGGGNSPLHF,TRBJ1-6,TRBV27
CASSLTGGRGNQPQHF,TRBJ1-5,TRBV5-1
CASSELAGGLSTDTQYF,TRBJ2-3,TRBV6-1
CASKTSGGRVYEQYF,TRBJ2-7,TRBV28
CASSWSRVAETGELFF,TRBJ2-2,TRBV28
CASSPISRSGGNSYEQYF,TRBJ2-7,TRBV11-2
CASSELSGRSPLHF,TRBJ1-6,TRBV6-1
CASSPRDIIGGTEAFF,TRBJ1-1,TRBV18
CASLGREGFYGNQPQHF,TRBJ1-5,TRBV7-2
CSVGPTSGSPRTDTQYF,TRBJ2-3,TRBV29-1
CASSQGLAGVRYNEQFF,TRBJ2-1,TRBV14
CASRETQYF,TRBJ2-5,TRBV7-9
CASSEETGGNQPQHF,TRBJ1-5,TRBV6-1
CASSLVGQRNTEAFF,TRBJ1-1,TRBV5-1
CATIGRGAAGNTIYF,TRBJ1-3,TRBV28
CASSFLGVEQFF,TRBJ2-1,TRBV7-2
CASSPTGASYEQYF,TRBJ2-7,TRBV7-2
CASSFLIRGLRENSPLHF,TRBJ1-6,TRBV5-6
CAWRGPRGGTYEQYF,TRBJ2-7,TRBV30
CASSLMGEQYF,TRBJ2-7,TRBV7-6
CASSQASAGGADTQYF,TRBJ2-3,TRBV4-2
CASSLGRKSYNEQFF,TRBJ2-1,TRBV13
CASSEGAPAEKLFF,TRBJ1-4,TRBV18
CASSFVYQDRDQETQYF,TRBJ2-5,TRBV7-2
CASSPDRGALSQYF,TRBJ2-5,TRBV5-6
CASSLEQYYEQYF,TRBJ2-7,TRBV11-3
CASSPVGRGRASSYEQYF,TRBJ2-7,TRBV11-2
CASSINEDTQYF,TRBJ2-3,TRBV19
CATGDTSNQPQHF,TRBJ1-5,TRBV15
CASSLDWDRVNTEAFF,TRBJ1-1,TRBV11-2
CASRGAYEQYF,TRBJ2-7,TRBV2
CASSPLTRGDEQYF,TRBJ2-7,TRBV7-8
CASRISNYGYTF,TRBJ1-2,TRBV6-5
CSVVSGALNTGELFF,TRBJ2-2,TRBV29-1
CASSKGLAGQTYEQYF,TRBJ2-7,TRBV7-2
CASSYSSGANVLTF,TRBJ2-6,TRBV6-5
CASSVLGTGNTGELFF,TRBJ2-2,TRBV9
CASSPSRTGNTIYF,TRBJ1-3,TRBV9
CATSSGRGSGANVLTF,TRBJ2-6,TRBV15
CASSSLAGGQSDTQYF,TRBJ2-3,TRBV19
CASSQSGGGGKTQYF,TRBJ2-5,TRBV6-6
CAISESPGVGTEAFF,TRBJ1-1,TRBV10-3
CASSHRGQGDNQPQHF,TRBJ1-5,TRBV23-1
CASSYTPRTVYTEAFF,TRBJ1-1,TRBV10-3
CASSYRASDTQYF,TRBJ2-3,TRBV6-5
CASSLGGQETQYF,TRBJ2-5,TRBV11-3
CASSRTAVSGNTIYF,TRBJ1-3,TRBV18
CASSQDRRDGYTF,TRBJ1-2,TRBV4-2
CASSLTSGELGDTQYF,TRBJ2-3,TRBV19
CASSEPRLVETQYF,TRBJ2-5,TRBV2
CASSQEGSFSYEQYF,TRBJ2-7,TRBV4-1
CASSWTGLNTGELFF,TRBJ2-2,TRBV27